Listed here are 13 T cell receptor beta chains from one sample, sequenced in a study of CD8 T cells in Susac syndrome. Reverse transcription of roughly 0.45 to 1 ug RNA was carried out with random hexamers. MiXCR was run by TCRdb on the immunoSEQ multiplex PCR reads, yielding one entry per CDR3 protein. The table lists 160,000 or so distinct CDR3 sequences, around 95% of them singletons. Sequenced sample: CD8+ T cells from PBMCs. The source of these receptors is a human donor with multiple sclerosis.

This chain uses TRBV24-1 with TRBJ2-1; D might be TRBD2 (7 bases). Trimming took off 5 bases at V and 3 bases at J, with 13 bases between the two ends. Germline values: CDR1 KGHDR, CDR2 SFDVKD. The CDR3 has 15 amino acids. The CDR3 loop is CATSAGGGIYNEQFF. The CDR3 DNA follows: TGTGCCACCAGTGCTGGCGGGGGCATCTACAATGAGCAGTTCTTC.

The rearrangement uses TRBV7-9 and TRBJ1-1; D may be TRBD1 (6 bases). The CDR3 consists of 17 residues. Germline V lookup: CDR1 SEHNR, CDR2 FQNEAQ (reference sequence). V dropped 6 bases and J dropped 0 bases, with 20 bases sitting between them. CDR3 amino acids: CASSSSRQGHMNTEAFF. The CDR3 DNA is TGTGCCAGCAGTTCGTCCCGGCAGGGGCACATGAACACTGAAGCTTTCTTT.

For the CDR3, the DNA is TGCAGCGTTGAAGAGTTCGGACAGAGCTCCTACGAGCAGTACTTC. Protein sequence: CSVEEFGQSSYEQYF. The chain employs TRBV29-1 and TRBJ2-7; the D gene is possibly TRBD1 (6 bases). V was clipped by 0 bases and J by 0 bases, with 12 bases between them. Germline V gene sequence: CDR1 SQVTM, CDR2 ANQGSEA. The CDR3 length is 15 residues.

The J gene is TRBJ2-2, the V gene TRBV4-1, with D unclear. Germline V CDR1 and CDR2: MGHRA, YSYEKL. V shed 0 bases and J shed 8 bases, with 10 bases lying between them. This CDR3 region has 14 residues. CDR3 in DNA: TGCGCCAGCAGCCAAGAGGGGATCGGTGGGGAGCTGTTTTTT. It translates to CASSQEGIGGELFF.

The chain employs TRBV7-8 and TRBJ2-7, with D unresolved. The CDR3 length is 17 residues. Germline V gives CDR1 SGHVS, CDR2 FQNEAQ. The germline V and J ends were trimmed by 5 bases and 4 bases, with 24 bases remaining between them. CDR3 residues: CASSLGGSATQGYEQYF. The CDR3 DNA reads TGTGCCAGCAGCCTAGGCGGCAGTGCCACCCAAGGGTACGAGCAGTACTTC.

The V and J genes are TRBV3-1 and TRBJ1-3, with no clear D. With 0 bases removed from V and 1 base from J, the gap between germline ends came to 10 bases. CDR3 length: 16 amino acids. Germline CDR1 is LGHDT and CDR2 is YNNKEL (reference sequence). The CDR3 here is CASSQDLVGSGNTIYF. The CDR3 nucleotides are TGTGCCAGCAGCCAAGATTTGGTGGGATCTGGAAACACCATATATTTT.

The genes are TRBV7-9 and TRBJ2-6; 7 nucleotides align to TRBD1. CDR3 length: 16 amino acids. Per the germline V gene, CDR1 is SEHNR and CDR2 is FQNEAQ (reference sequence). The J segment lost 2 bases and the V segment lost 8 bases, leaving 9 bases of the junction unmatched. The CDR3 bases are TGTGCCAGCCGGGCAGGGGGTTCGGCTGGGGCCAACGTCCTGACTTTC. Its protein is CASRAGGSAGANVLTF.

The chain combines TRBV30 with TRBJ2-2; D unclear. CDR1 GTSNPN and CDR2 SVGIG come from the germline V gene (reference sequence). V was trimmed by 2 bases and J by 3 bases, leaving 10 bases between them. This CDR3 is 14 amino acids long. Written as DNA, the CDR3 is TGTGCCTGGAGTCTTCGGTGGGACACCGGGGAGCTGTTTTTT. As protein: CAWSLRWDTGELFF.

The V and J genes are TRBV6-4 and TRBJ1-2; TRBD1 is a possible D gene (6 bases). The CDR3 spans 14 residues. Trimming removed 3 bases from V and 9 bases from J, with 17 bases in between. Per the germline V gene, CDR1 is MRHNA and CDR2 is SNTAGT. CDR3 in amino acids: CASSEARGNPSYTF. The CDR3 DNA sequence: TGTGCCAGCAGTGAGGCCAGGGGAAATCCAAGCTACACCTTC.

CDR3 protein: CASSPSRKDEQYF. In nucleotides, the CDR3 is TGTGCCAGCAGCCCATCGCGTAAGGACGAGCAGTACTTC. This chain connects TRBV3-1 to TRBJ2-7, with D unclear. Germline CDR1 LGHDT, CDR2 YNNKEL (reference sequence). This CDR3 has 13 residues. V shed 4 bases and J shed 5 bases, with 12 bases lying between them.

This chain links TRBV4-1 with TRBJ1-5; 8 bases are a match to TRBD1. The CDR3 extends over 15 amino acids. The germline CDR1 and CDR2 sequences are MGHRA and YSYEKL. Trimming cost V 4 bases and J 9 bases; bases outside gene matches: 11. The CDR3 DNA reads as TGCGCCAGCAGCCCAAAGACAGGGGCAATCCTGCCCCAGCATTTT. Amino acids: CASSPKTGAILPQHF.

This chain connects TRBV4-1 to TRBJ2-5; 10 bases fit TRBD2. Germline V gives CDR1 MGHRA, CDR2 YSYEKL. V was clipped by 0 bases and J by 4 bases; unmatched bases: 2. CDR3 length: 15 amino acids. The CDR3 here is CASSQDLAGGETQYF. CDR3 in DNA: TGCGCCAGCAGCCAAGATTTAGCGGGAGGAGAGACCCAGTACTTC.

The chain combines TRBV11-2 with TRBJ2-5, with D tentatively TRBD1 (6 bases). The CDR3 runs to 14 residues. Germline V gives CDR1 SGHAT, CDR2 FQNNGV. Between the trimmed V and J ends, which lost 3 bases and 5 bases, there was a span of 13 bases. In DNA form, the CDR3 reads TGTGCCAGCAGCTTTACAGGGATGGGGGAGACCCAGTACTTC. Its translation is CASSFTGMGETQYF.